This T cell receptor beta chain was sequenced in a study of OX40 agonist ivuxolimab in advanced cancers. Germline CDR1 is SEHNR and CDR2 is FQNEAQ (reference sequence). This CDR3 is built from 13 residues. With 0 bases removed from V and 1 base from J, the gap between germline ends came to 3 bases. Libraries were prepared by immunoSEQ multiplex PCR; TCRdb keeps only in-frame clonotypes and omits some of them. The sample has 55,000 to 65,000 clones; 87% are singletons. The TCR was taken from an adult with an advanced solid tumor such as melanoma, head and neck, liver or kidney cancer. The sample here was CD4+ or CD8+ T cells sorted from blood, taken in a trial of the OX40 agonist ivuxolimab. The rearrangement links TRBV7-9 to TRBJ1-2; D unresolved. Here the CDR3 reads CASSLAVNYGYTF. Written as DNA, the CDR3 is TGTGCCAGCAGCTTAGCAGTTAACTATGGCTACACCTTC.